This TCR beta chain was identified during a study of shared clonotypes between healthy human individuals. CD45RO-negative, CCR7-positively selected cells formed the naive CD8 fraction, excluding terminally differentiated effector memory CD45RA+ cells. The CDR3 has 16 amino acids. V shed 5 bases and J shed 1 base, with 17 bases lying between them. Looked up from germline, CDR1 is SEHNR and CDR2 is FQNEAQ (reference sequence). Broader study findings: Sampling included only blood; tissue repertoires likely differ. Few donors limited the genetic and exposure-history diversity represented. Naive subsets usually exceeded memory subsets in estimated richness.

Comments on this clone: Its antigen is unknown.

TCRdb's copy holds only in-frame clones and misses some; the assay was immunoSEQ multiplex PCR. The table lists millions of clones, 85% to 95% of them singletons, with 1.5% to 2% in the top ten. V is TRBV7-9 and J is TRBJ1-1; D is unresolved. Specimen: naive CD8+ T cells from PBMCs. The TCR was taken from a young man in good health. Some clones in this sample may be carry-over from other donors' samples. The CDR3 region is CASSPSLSGKNTEAFF. The CDR3 bases are TGTGCCAGCAGCCCATCGCTTTCGGGGAAGAACACTGAAGCTTTCTTT.